Reported below is one TCR beta chain. This sample stems from a study of blood T cell repertoires in COVID-19. Overall study context: Acute and convalescent COVID-19 specimens originated in the United States, Italy and Spain. T cells, B-cell-depleted T cells, or PBMCs provided the cDNA or gDNA that served as material.

V was pared by 7 bases and J by 1 base, with 11 bases between. The V gene's germline CDR1 is SGHAT and CDR2 FQNNGV. The CDR3 consists of 14 residues. Original data processing: From reference gene primer amplification, estimates of nucleated cell counts were derived. The table came from immunoSEQ multiplex PCR; TCRdb's copy has only in-frame clones and leaves some out. V and J calls and clone size are copied from that table; D and trimming were computed from the DNA. The sample lists a few hundred thousand clones, roughly 86% occurring once. The chain employs TRBV11-2 and TRBJ2-1, with TRBD2 as a possible D gene (6 bases). Sequenced material: peripheral blood. The TCR was taken from a human donor in a cohort sampled during active COVID-19. The CDR3 loop reads CASTPAGSYNEQFF. CDR3 bases: TGTGCCAGCACCCCCGCGGGGTCCTACAATGAGCAGTTCTTC. Full variable domain (rest looked up from reference TRBV11-2 and TRBJ2-1): EAGVAQSPRYKIIEKRQSVAFWCNPISGHATLYWYQQILGQGPKLLIQFQNNGVVDDSQLPKDRFSAERLKGVDSTLKIQPAKLEDSAVYLCASTPAGSYNEQFFGPGTRLTVL.